The 10 T cell receptor beta chains given below trace back to one sample, sequenced in a study of blood T cell repertoires in COVID-19 (dated by TCRdb to 2018 to 2021). The library was generated by the immunoSEQ multiplex PCR assay. Here the immuneACCESS table is served through TCRdb, limited to in-frame sequences with V and J called. Missing clones are a known gap in these copies; in checked studies unresolved V genes cover under half, and the rest lacks a known reason. For this sample there are 200,000 to 250,000 clones; 70% to 85% appear just once. The ten largest clonotypes hold approximately 8% of the sample. The sequenced sample consisted of peripheral blood. The receptors originated from a woman over 75 with COVID-19, enrolled during active disease.

This chain joins TRBV6-1 and TRBJ2-1; D is undetermined. The V end lost 3 bases, the J end lost 9 bases, and 12 bases lay between the germline ends. Germline V gene sequence: CDR1 MNHNS, CDR2 SASEGT. The CDR3 totals 13 residues. CDR3 bases: TGTGCCAGCAGTGAGGGCCAACTGGGTGAGCAGTTCTTC. It translates to CASSEGQLGEQFF.

CDR3 sequence: CASRASGTNYEQYF. CDR3 coding DNA: TGTGCCAGCAGGGCCTCCGGGACTAACTACGAGCAGTACTTC. The rearrangement joins TRBV2 to TRBJ2-7, with TRBD2 identical over 7 bases. With 6 bases clipped from V and 3 bases from J, the junction kept 8 bases outside the gene matches. This CDR3 spans 14 amino acids. From germline, CDR1 is SNHLY and CDR2 FYNNEI.

V and J are TRBV5-8 and TRBJ2-5, with 8 bases aligning to TRBD2. The CDR3 sequence is 16 residues long. V trimming: 5 bases; J trimming: 4 bases; junction bases outside the gene matches: 13. From germline, CDR1 is SGHTS and CDR2 YDEGEE. CDR3 sequence: CASRSLGTRAVETQYF. The CDR3 coding sequence is TGTGCCAGCAGGTCCTTAGGGACTAGGGCCGTAGAGACCCAGTACTTC.

CDR3 loop: CASSQPGGELFF. As DNA, the CDR3 is TGTGCCAGCAGCCAACCGGGCGGGGAGCTGTTTTTT. The V gene is TRBV5-6, the J gene TRBJ2-2; D remains ambiguous. CDR3 length: 12 residues. The ends were cut back, 4 bases at V and 7 bases at J, with 8 bases in the middle. The germline V gene has CDR1 SGHDT and CDR2 YYEEEE.

This chain uses TRBV5-1 with TRBJ1-1; no clear D gene. Germline V CDR1 and CDR2: SGHRS, YFSETQ. This CDR3 has 14 residues. Trimming left V 4 bases short and J 0 bases short, with 10 bases between. The CDR3 DNA is TGCGCCAGCAGCGGAGGGTCTCTGAACACTGAAGCTTTCTTT. Encoded protein: CASSGGSLNTEAFF.

CDR3 residues: CASRMASGGRTGELFF. CDR3 nucleotide sequence: TGTGCCAGCAGAATGGCTAGCGGGGGGCGCACCGGGGAGCTGTTTTTT. The chain employs TRBV7-2 and TRBJ2-2; 11 bases match TRBD2. Looked up from germline, CDR1 is SGHTA and CDR2 is FQGNSA. With V trimmed by 6 bases and J by 4 bases, 7 bases remained unmatched. The CDR3 contains 16 residues.

This chain connects TRBV19 to TRBJ2-1; TRBD2 matches at 10 bases. With 9 bases clipped from V and 7 bases from J, the junction kept 12 bases outside the gene matches. CDR3 size: 15 residues. CDR1 is LNHDA and CDR2 is SQIVND in the germline V gene (reference sequence). CDR3 region: CASRGVAGGQNEQFF. The CDR3 region has the DNA TGTGCCAGCCGGGGGGTAGCGGGGGGCCAAAATGAGCAGTTCTTC.

This clone was seen a handful of times. The chain carries TRBV19 and TRBJ1-3; 11 nucleotides line up with TRBD1. Looked up from germline, CDR1 is LNHDA and CDR2 is SQIVND (reference sequence). Trimming at V came to 2 bases and at J to 2 bases, leaving 2 bases not matched to a gene. The CDR3 has 16 residues. The CDR3 reads CASSISDRGPGNTIYF. The DNA for the CDR3 is TGTGCCAGTAGTATATCGGACAGGGGGCCTGGAAACACCATATATTTT.

The V call is TRBV4-1, the J call TRBJ2-7; weak D call: TRBD1 (5 bases). The CDR3 is 15 residues long. Per the germline V gene, CDR1 is MGHRA and CDR2 is YSYEKL. Trimming cost V 0 bases and J 1 base, with 10 bases left between them. The CDR3 DNA follows: TGCGCCAGCAGCCAAGACCGGACATTATCCTACGAGCAGTACTTC. This encodes CASSQDRTLSYEQYF.

This chain uses TRBV7-9 with TRBJ1-3; 8 bases agree with TRBD1. Germline V gene lookup returns CDR1 SEHNR and CDR2 FQNEAQ (reference sequence). V was pared by 5 bases and J by 0 bases, with 6 bases of the junction left unmatched. The CDR3 covers 16 residues. CDR3 region: CASSGQGLISGNTIYF. CDR3 DNA: TGTGCCAGCAGCGGACAGGGTCTGATCTCTGGAAACACCATATATTTT.